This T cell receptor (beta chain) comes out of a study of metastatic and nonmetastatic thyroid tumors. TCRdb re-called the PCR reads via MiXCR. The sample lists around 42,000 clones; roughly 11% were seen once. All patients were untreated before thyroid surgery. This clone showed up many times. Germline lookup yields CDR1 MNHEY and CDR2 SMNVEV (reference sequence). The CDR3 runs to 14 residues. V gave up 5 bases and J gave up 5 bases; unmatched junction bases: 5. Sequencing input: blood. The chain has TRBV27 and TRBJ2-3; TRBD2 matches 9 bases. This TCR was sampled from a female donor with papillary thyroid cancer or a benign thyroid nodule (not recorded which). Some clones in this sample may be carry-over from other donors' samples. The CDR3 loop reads CASSPGLARDTQYF. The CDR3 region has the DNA TGTGCCAGCAGTCCCGGACTAGCGCGAGATACGCAGTATTTT.